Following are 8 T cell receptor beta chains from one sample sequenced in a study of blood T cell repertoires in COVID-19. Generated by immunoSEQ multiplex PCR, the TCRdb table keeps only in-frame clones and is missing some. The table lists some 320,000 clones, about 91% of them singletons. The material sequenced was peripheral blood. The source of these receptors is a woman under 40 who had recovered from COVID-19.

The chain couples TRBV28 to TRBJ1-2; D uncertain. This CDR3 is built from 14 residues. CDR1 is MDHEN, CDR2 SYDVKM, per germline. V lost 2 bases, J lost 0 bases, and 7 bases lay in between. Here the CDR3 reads CASSLGRANYGYTF. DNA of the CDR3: TGTGCCAGCAGTTTAGGGAGGGCTAACTATGGCTACACCTTC.

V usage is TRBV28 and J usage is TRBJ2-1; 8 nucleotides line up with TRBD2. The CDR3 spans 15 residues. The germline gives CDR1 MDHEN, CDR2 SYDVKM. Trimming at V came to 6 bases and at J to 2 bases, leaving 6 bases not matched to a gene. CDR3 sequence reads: CASRELSGAYNEQFF. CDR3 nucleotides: TGTGCCAGCAGAGAACTTAGCGGGGCCTACAATGAGCAGTTCTTC.

CDR3 loop: CASGKGHNQPQHF. The CDR3, as DNA: TGTGCCAGCGGAAAGGGACACAATCAGCCCCAGCATTTT. The chain recombines TRBV13 with TRBJ1-5, with D tentatively TRBD1 (6 bases). CDR1 PRHDT and CDR2 FYEKMQ come from the germline V gene (reference sequence). The CDR3 spans 13 residues. Trimming took off 8 bases at V and 3 bases at J, with 11 bases between the two ends.

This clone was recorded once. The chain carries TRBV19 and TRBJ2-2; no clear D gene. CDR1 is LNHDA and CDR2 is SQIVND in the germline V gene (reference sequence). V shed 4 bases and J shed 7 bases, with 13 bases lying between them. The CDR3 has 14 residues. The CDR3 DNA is TGTGCCAGTAGTAGCCAGGTTTGGGTCGGGGAGCTGTTTTTT. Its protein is CASSSQVWVGELFF.

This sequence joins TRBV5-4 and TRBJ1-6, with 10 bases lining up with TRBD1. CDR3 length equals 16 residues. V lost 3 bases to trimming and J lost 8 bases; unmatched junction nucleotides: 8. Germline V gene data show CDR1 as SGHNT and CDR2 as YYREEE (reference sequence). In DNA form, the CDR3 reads TGTGCCAGCAGCTCAAAGGGACAGGGGTGGGATTCACCCCTCCACTTT. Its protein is CASSSKGQGWDSPLHF.

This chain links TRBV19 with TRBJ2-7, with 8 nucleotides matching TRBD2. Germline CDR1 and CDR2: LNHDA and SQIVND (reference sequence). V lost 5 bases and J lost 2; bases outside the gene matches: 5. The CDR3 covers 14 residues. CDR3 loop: CASSPGGGPYEQYF. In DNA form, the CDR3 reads TGTGCCAGTAGTCCCGGCGGGGGGCCCTACGAGCAGTACTTC.

CDR3 DNA sequence: TGTGCCAGCAGTTTCGGACAGGGGGCTGAAGCTTTCTTT. Protein: CASSFGQGAEAFF. The gene calls are TRBV12-3 or TRBV12-4 and TRBJ1-1; 10 bases match TRBD1. The CDR3 length is 13 residues. Trimming took 3 bases from V and 6 from J; bases not matched to a gene: 1.

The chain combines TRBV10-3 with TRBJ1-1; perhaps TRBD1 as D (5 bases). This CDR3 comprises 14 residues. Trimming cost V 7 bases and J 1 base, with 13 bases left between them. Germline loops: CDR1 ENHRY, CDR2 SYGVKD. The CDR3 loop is CAITSDGGNTEAFF. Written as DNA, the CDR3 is TGTGCCATCACCTCGGACGGGGGGAACACTGAAGCTTTCTTT.